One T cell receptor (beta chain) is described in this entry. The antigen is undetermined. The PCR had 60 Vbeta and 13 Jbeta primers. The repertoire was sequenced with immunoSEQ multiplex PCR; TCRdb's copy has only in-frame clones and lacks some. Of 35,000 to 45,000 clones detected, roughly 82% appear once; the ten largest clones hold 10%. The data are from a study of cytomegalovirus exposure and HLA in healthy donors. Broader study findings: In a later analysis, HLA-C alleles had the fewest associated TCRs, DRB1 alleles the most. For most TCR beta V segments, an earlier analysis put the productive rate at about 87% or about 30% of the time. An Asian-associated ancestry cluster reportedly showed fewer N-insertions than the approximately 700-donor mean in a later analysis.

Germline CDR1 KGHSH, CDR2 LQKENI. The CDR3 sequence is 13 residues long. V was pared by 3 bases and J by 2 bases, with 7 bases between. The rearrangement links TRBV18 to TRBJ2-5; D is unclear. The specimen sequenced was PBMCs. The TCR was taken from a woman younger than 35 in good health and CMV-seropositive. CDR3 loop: CASSPARQETQYF. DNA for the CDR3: TGTGCCAGCTCACCGGCAAGACAAGAGACCCAGTACTTC.